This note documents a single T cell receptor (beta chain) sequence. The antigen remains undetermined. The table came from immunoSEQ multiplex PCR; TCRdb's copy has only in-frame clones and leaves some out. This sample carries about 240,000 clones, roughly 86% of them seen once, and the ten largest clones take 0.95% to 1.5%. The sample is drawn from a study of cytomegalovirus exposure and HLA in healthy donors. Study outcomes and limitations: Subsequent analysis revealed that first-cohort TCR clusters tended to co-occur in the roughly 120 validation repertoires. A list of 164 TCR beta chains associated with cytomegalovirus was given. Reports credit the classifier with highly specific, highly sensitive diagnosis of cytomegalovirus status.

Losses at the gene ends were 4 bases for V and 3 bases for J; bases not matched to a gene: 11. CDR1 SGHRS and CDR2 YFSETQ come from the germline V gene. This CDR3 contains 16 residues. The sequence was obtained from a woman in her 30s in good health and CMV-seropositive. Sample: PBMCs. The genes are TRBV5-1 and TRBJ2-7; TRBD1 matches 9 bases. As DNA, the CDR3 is TGCGCCAGCAGCCCGATGACAGGGGGAAATCACTACGAGCAGTACTTC. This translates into CASSPMTGGNHYEQYF.